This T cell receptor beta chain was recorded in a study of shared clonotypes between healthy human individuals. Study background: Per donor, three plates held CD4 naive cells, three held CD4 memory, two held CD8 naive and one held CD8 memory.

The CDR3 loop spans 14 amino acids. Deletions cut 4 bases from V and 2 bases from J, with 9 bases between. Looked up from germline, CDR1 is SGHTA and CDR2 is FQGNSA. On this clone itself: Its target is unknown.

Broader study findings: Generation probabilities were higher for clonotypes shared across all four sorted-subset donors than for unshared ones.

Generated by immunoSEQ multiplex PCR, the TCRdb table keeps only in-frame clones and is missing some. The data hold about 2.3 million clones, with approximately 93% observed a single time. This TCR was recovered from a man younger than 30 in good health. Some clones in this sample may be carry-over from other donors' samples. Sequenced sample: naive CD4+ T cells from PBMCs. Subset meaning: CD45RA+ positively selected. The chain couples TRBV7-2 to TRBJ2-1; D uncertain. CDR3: CASSSDSTYNEQFF. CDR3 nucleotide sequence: TGTGCCAGCAGCTCCGACTCAACCTACAATGAGCAGTTCTTC.